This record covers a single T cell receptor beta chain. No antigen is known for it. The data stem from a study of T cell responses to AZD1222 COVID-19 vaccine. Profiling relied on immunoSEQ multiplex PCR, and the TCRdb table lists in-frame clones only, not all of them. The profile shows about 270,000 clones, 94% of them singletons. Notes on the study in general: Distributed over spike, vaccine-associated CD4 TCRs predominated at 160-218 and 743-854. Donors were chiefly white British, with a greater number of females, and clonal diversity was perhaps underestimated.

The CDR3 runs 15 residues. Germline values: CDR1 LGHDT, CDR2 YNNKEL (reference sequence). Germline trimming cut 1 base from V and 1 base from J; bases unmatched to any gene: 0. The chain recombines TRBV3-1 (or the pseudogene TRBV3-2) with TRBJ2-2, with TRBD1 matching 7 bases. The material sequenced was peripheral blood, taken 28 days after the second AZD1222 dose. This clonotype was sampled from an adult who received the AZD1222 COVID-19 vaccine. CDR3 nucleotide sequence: TGTGCCAGCAGCCAAGGACAGGGGAACACCGGGGAGCTGTTTTTT. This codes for CASSQGQGNTGELFF.